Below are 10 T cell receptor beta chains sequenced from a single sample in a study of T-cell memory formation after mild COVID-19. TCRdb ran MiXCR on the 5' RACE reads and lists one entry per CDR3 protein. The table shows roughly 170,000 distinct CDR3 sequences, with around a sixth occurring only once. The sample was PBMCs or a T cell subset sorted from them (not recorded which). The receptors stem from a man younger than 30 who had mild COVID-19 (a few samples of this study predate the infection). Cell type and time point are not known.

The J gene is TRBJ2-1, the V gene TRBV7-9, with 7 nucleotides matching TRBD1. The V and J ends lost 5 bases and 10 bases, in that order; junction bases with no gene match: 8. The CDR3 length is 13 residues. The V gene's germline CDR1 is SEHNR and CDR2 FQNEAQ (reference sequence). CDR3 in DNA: TGTGCCAGCAGCCCAAGACAGGGAGAGGAGCAGTTCTTC. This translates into CASSPRQGEEQFF.

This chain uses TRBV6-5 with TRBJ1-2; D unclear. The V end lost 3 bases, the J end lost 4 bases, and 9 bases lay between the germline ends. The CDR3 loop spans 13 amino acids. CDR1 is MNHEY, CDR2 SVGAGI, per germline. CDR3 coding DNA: TGTGCCAGCAGTTATGGCGCAACCTATGGCTACACCTTC. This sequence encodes CASSYGATYGYTF.

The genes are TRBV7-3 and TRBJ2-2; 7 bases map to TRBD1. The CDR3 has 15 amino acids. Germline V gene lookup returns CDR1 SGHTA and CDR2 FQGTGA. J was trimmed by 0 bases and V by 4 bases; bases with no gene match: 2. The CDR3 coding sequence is TGTGCCAGCAGCTACAGGGGCGCGAACACCGGGGAGCTGTTTTTT. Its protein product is CASSYRGANTGELFF.

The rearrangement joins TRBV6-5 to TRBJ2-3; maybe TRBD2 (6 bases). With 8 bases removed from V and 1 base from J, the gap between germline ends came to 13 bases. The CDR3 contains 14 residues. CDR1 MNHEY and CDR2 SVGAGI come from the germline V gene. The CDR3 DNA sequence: TGTGCCAGCCGGGCGGGGTCCCGCACAGATACGCAGTATTTT. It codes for CASRAGSRTDTQYF.

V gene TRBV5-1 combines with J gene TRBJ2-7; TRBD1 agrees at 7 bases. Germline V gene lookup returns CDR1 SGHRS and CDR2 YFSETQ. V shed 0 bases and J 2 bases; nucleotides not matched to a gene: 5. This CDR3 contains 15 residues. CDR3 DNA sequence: TGCGCCAGCAGCTTGGTGGGGGACAGAGCCTACGAGCAGTACTTC. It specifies CASSLVGDRAYEQYF.

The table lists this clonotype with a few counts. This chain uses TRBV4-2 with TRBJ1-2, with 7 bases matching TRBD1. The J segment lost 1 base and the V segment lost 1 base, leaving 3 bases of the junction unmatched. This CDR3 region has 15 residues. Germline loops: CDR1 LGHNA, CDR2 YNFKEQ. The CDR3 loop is CASSQGDSLNYGYTF. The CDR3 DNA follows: TGTGCCAGCAGCCAAGGGGACAGCCTTAACTATGGCTACACCTTC.

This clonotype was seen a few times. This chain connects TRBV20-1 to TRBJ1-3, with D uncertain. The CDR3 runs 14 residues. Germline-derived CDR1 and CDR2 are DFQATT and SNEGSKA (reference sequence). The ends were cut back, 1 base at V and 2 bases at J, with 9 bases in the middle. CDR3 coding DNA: TGCAGTGCTAGAGTGGCAGCCACTGGAAACACCATATATTTT. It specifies CSARVAATGNTIYF.

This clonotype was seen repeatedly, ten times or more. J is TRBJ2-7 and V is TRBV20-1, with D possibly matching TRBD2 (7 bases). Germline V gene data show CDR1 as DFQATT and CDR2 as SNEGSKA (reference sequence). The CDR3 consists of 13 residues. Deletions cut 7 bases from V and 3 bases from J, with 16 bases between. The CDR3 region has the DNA TGCAGTGTTGTCGGGGGGCTTGACTACGAGCAGTACTTC. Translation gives CSVVGGLDYEQYF.

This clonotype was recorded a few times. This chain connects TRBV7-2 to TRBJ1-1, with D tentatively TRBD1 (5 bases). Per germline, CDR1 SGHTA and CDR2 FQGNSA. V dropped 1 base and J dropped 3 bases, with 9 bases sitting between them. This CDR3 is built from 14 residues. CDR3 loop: CASSLVVQDTEAFF. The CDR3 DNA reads TGTGCCAGCAGCTTAGTTGTACAGGACACTGAAGCTTTCTTT.

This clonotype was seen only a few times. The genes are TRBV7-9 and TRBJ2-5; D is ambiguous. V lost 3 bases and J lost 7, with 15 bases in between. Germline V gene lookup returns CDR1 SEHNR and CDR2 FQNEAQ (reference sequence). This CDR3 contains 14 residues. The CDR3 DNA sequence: TGTGCCAGCAGCTTTCTCGGACCTTCGCGGACCCAGTACTTC. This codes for CASSFLGPSRTQYF.